A single sample gave rise to the 25 T cell receptor beta chains below, sequenced in a study of spatial heterogeneity in lung cancer. Antigens of these TCRs are unknown. In TCRdb, the 5' RACE reads were re-called with MiXCR into one record per CDR3 protein. The repertoire has approximately 20,000 distinct CDR3 sequences, 2.8% of them found once; the top ten carry 7% to 8%. Study conclusions and caveats: For expanded intratumoral alpha and beta TCRs, counts tracked tumor mutation counts.

Indicated time point: sample taken at primary tumor resection. This specimen consisted of lung tumor tissue, obtained at surgery. The receptors were sampled from a male donor with early-stage non-small cell lung cancer.

This clonotype appeared many times. This chain joins TRBV5-4 and TRBJ2-5; D may match TRBD1 or TRBD2 (6 bases each). Trimming stripped 0 bases from V and 4 bases from J, with 13 bases between. Germline V gives CDR1 SGHNT, CDR2 YYREEE (reference sequence). CDR3 length: 15 residues. The CDR3 nucleotides read TGTGCCAGCAGCTTGGTCACAGGGCGGGGAGAGACCCAGTACTTC. Amino acid sequence: CASSLVTGRGETQYF. Full variable domain (outside the CDR3, taken from reference TRBV5-4 and TRBJ2-5): ETGVTQSPTHLIKTRGQQVTLRCSSQSGHNTVSWYQQALGQGPQFIFQYYREEENGRGNFPPRFSGLQFPNYSSELNVNALELDDSALYLCASSLVTGRGETQYFGPGTRLLVL.

For this clonotype: This may be a read error, as it is one base from a much larger clone. V gene TRBV4-3 combines with J gene TRBJ2-3, with 7 bases matching TRBD2. The CDR3 spans 16 residues. The germline V gene encodes CDR1 LGHNA and CDR2 YSLEER. Trimming at V came to 4 bases and at J to 1 base, leaving 8 bases not matched to a gene. CDR3 nucleotides: TGCGCCAGCAGCCGAGAAAGCGGGATAGGCACAGATACGCAGTATTTT. Translation: CASSRESGIGTDTQYF.

This clonotype was picked up many times. The CDR3 protein is CATSPLSGLATSPNTGELFF. CDR3 nucleotide sequence: TGTGCCACCAGTCCCTTGTCTGGGCTAGCGACCAGCCCGAACACCGGGGAGCTGTTTTTT. The chain recombines TRBV24-1 with TRBJ2-2; TRBD2 might be the D (6 bases). The V end was cut by 6 bases, the J end by 0 bases, with 25 bases between. Germline V gene lookup returns CDR1 KGHDR and CDR2 SFDVKD. There are 20 residues in the CDR3.

In this sample, this clonotype turned up many times. The rearrangement links TRBV3-1 to TRBJ2-7; possibly TRBD2 for D (6 bases). CDR3 length: 16 amino acids. The V end was cut by 4 bases, the J end by 3 bases, with 19 bases between. The germline V gene has CDR1 LGHDT and CDR2 YNNKEL (reference sequence). The CDR3 loop is CASSPPSSVKVYEQYF. CDR3 DNA: TGTGCCAGCAGCCCTCCTTCTAGCGTGAAAGTCTACGAGCAGTACTTC.

This clonotype has at least ten counts. The chain links TRBV20-1 to TRBJ2-5; either TRBD1 or TRBD2 may supply D (6 bases each). V lost 0 bases and J lost 2, with 10 bases in between. The CDR3 is 14 residues long. Germline V gives CDR1 DFQATT, CDR2 SNEGSKA (reference sequence). The CDR3 DNA sequence: TGCAGTGCTAGAGATGGGGGGCGTCAAGAGACCCAGTACTTC. Translating gives CSARDGGRQETQYF.

This clonotype has a count of ten or more. The DNA for the CDR3 is TGCGCCAGCAGCTTGGGACAGGCCAAAAACATTCAGTACTTC. Protein product: CASSLGQAKNIQYF. This rearrangement joins TRBV5-1 to TRBJ2-4; D possibly corresponds to TRBD1 (5 bases). Germline-derived CDR1 and CDR2 are SGHRS and YFSETQ. With 0 bases removed from V and 1 base from J, the gap between germline ends came to 5 bases. The CDR3 runs 14 residues.

This clonotype came up once. The rearrangement uses TRBV28 and TRBJ2-3; D is possibly TRBD1 or TRBD2 (6 bases each). V dropped 5 bases and J dropped 6 bases, with 18 bases sitting between them. CDR3 size: 15 residues. Germline CDR1 MDHEN, CDR2 SYDVKM. The CDR3 is CASSPLNRGPDTQYF. CDR3 bases: TGTGCCAGCAGTCCTCTCAACCGGGGGCCTGATACGCAGTATTTT.

Ten or more counts support this clonotype. The chain is built from TRBV20-1 and TRBJ2-1; 10 bases agree with TRBD2. The CDR3 contains 14 residues. Germline V CDR1 and CDR2: DFQATT, SNEGSKA (reference sequence). J was trimmed by 3 bases and V by 2 bases; bases with no gene match: 1. The CDR3 DNA follows: TGCAGTGCTAGAAGGACTAGCGGCTACAATGAGCAGTTCTTC. It specifies CSARRTSGYNEQFF.

This clonotype was seen ten or more times. The V gene is TRBV20-1, the J gene TRBJ1-4, with D possibly TRBD1 on 5 matching bases. The V gene's germline CDR1 is DFQATT and CDR2 SNEGSKA (reference sequence). The CDR3 is 14 amino acids. The V gene lost 6 bases and the J gene lost 4 bases, with 15 bases spanning the gap. The CDR3 nucleotides read TGCAGTGCCTACGGGGGTGCGATTAATGAAAAACTGTTTTTT. Translating it yields CSAYGGAINEKLFF.

This clonotype showed up many times. This chain connects TRBV5-1 to TRBJ2-1; 8 bases agree with TRBD1. The germline CDR1 and CDR2 sequences are SGHRS and YFSETQ. The CDR3 consists of 13 residues. V lost 4 bases and J lost 8; bases outside the gene matches: 5. The CDR3 loop reads CASSDRGDDEQFF. DNA of the CDR3: TGCGCCAGCAGCGACAGGGGAGACGATGAGCAGTTCTTC.

There are many counts of this clonotype. The chain has TRBV11-2 and TRBJ1-6; D is possibly TRBD1 (5 bases). V lost 0 bases to trimming and J lost 8 bases, with 5 bases between them. The CDR3 is 13 residues long. The germline gives CDR1 SGHAT, CDR2 FQNNGV. The CDR3 sequence: CASSLEGDSPLHF. DNA for the CDR3: TGTGCCAGCAGCTTAGAGGGGGATTCACCCCTCCACTTT.

In this sample, this clonotype turned up many times. The V and J genes are TRBV7-2 and TRBJ2-7, with 10 bases lining up with TRBD2. Germline V gene sequence: CDR1 SGHTA, CDR2 FQGNSA. The CDR3 runs to 16 residues. The trim removed 5 bases at V and 3 bases at J, leaving 10 bases unmatched. The CDR3 reads CASSPVVASGSYEQYF. The CDR3 bases are TGTGCCAGCAGCCCGGTAGTGGCTAGCGGGAGCTACGAGCAGTACTTC.

This clonotype has at least ten counts. CDR3 DNA sequence: TGCAGTCGACTGTCCCCGGGGGTCGATGAGCAGTTCTTC. It specifies CSRLSPGVDEQFF. This chain links TRBV20-1 with TRBJ2-1; TRBD2 might be the D (6 bases). Trimming stripped 8 bases from V and 8 bases from J, with 19 bases between. The length of the CDR3 is 13 residues. Germline values: CDR1 DFQATT, CDR2 SNEGSKA (reference sequence).

This clonotype was recorded at least ten times. V gene TRBV6-5 combines with J gene TRBJ1-1; 10 nucleotides agree with TRBD1. Germline CDR1 is MNHEY and CDR2 is SVGAGI. The length of the CDR3 is 15 residues. Losses at the gene ends were 5 bases for V and 5 bases for J; bases not matched to a gene: 8. DNA of the CDR3: TGTGCCAGCAGTCAAACCGGGACAGGGGTGACTGAAGCTTTCTTT. This sequence encodes CASSQTGTGVTEAFF.

This clonotype was counted many times. The chain couples TRBV12-3 or TRBV12-4 to TRBJ1-1, with D uncertain. This CDR3 comprises 14 residues. V lost 0 bases and J lost 6, with 11 bases in between. CDR3 region: CASSLAVGWAEAFF. The CDR3 DNA reads TGTGCCAGCAGTTTAGCTGTCGGGTGGGCTGAAGCTTTCTTT.

There are many counts of this clonotype. This sequence joins TRBV10-3 and TRBJ1-2; D is uncertain. V gave up 11 bases and J gave up 5 bases, with 12 bases separating them. The CDR3 runs 11 residues. Germline values: CDR1 ENHRY, CDR2 SYGVKD. The DNA of the CDR3 is TGTGCCGTGAACGACCGATATGGCTACACCTTC. It encodes CAVNDRYGYTF.

This clonotype was seen at least ten times. This chain connects TRBV3-1 to TRBJ2-7, with D possibly called TRBD1 or TRBD2 (5 bases each). V lost 7 bases, J lost 5 bases, and 18 bases lay in between. The germline CDR1 and CDR2 sequences are LGHDT and YNNKEL (reference sequence). CDR3 length: 14 amino acids. CDR3 region: CASTPSGGWNEQYF. The CDR3, as DNA: TGTGCCAGCACCCCGTCTGGGGGTTGGAACGAGCAGTACTTC.

This clonotype was observed many times. J is TRBJ1-1 and V is TRBV16, with D uncertain. V was trimmed by 4 bases and J by 6 bases, leaving 12 bases between them. The CDR3 extends over 13 amino acids. From germline, CDR1 is KGHSY and CDR2 FQNENV. DNA for the CDR3: TGTGCCAGCAGCCCTACCTTTCCCCCTGAAGCTTTCTTT. It is translated as CASSPTFPPEAFF.

This clonotype was observed many times. The chain has TRBV6-5 and TRBJ2-3; D call uncertain. This CDR3 has 14 amino acids. Trimming took 6 bases from V and 1 from J, leaving 11 bases between them. Germline CDR1 MNHEY, CDR2 SVGAGI. The CDR3 region is CASSLRAGTDTQYF. Here the CDR3 DNA reads TGTGCCAGCAGCCTCCGGGCGGGCACAGATACGCAGTATTTT.

This clonotype was observed many times. The genes are TRBV28 and TRBJ2-5, with D unresolved. This CDR3 is 12 amino acids long. The germline V gene has CDR1 MDHEN and CDR2 SYDVKM. V lost 2 bases and J lost 8, with 9 bases in between. In nucleotides, the CDR3 is TGTGCCAGCAGTTTACCCCAAGGTACCCAGTACTTC. Translation gives CASSLPQGTQYF.

This clonotype has a count of ten or more. This rearrangement joins TRBV20-1 to TRBJ1-2; no clear D gene. The germline V gene has CDR1 DFQATT and CDR2 SNEGSKA (reference sequence). Trimming took off 3 bases at V and 3 bases at J, with 14 bases between the two ends. The CDR3 contains 14 residues. CDR3 region: CSASRHRVDYGYTF. CDR3 nucleotides: TGCAGTGCTAGTCGTCACCGGGTAGACTATGGCTACACCTTC.

This clonotype was counted at least ten times. V usage is TRBV7-9 and J usage is TRBJ1-4; the D gene is possibly TRBD1 (5 bases). The length of the CDR3 is 13 residues. The germline V gene has CDR1 SEHNR and CDR2 FQNEAQ (reference sequence). Trimming removed 4 bases at V and 12 bases at J, with 15 bases between. This chain's CDR3 is CASSSPRGGQLFF. The CDR3 DNA is TGTGCCAGCAGCTCTCCCCGGGGGGGACAACTGTTTTTT.

Ten or more counts support this clonotype. The rearrangement uses TRBV14 and TRBJ2-7, with D maybe TRBD2 (6 bases). The length of the CDR3 is 17 residues. The V gene lost 8 bases and the J gene lost 0 bases, with 23 bases spanning the gap. Germline V gene data show CDR1 as SGHDN and CDR2 as FVKESK. This CDR3 reads CASLSPLAVKSSYEQYF. DNA of the CDR3: TGTGCCAGCTTATCGCCTTTAGCGGTAAAAAGCTCCTACGAGCAGTACTTC.

This clonotype came up many times. The rearrangement joins TRBV29-1 to TRBJ2-1; 7 bases fit TRBD1. The junction had 10 bases not matched to a gene; V was cut back by 0 bases and J by 8 bases. Looked up from germline, CDR1 is SQVTM and CDR2 is ANQGSEA. The CDR3 extends over 15 amino acids. The CDR3, as DNA: TGCAGCGTTGAAGAGGACAGGCCAACCCACTATGAGCAGTTCTTC. Translated: CSVEEDRPTHYEQFF.

The CDR3 spells CASSLPGRQNEQFF. The CDR3, as DNA: TGTGCCAGCAGCTTACCGGGACGGCAGAATGAGCAGTTCTTC. The rearrangement uses TRBV7-2 and TRBJ2-1; D possibly uses TRBD1 or TRBD2 (5 bases each). This CDR3 has 14 residues. V gave up 2 bases and J gave up 7 bases, with 12 bases separating them. Germline V gives CDR1 SGHTA, CDR2 FQGNSA. The full variable domain, its missing parts supplied by reference TRBV7-2 and TRBJ2-1, is GAGVSQSPSNKVTEKGKDVELRCDPISGHTALYWYRQSLGQGLEFLIYFQGNSAPDKSGLPSDRFSAERTGGSVSTLTIQRTQQEDSAVYLCASSLPGRQNEQFFGPGTRLTVL.